This T cell receptor (beta chain) was captured by sequencing in a study of cytotoxic CD8 clonotypes in ibrutinib-treated CLL. Points on this clone: Its target is unknown.

Approximately 2 micrograms of genomic DNA from cryopreserved PBMCs went into TCR beta libraries. Study findings and constraints: Baseline levels of clonality went above those of age-matched healthy donors and moved with circulating CD8+ T-cell counts.

This table comes from immunoSEQ multiplex PCR, and its TCRdb copy is limited to in-frame clones, with some not included. The data contain some 200,000 clones, about three quarters of them singletons. This TCR was sampled from a human donor with chronic lymphocytic leukemia. This specimen consisted of PBMCs, obtained after 12 months of ibrutinib treatment.

The CDR3 region is CSVHSTGRGANVLTF. CDR3 bases: TGCAGCGTCCACTCAACAGGGAGAGGGGCCAACGTCCTGACTTTC. The chain has TRBV29-1 and TRBJ2-6; D may be TRBD1 (6 bases). Germline CDR1 is SQVTM and CDR2 is ANQGSEA. V lost 6 bases and J 4 bases, leaving 16 bases between the germline ends. This CDR3 spans 15 amino acids.